The rows below give T cell receptor beta chains drawn from one sample of a study of siplizumab effects on memory and regulatory T cells. The method was immunoSEQ multiplex PCR; TCRdb's version includes in-frame clones alone and lacks a portion of them. The sample shows 97,000 or so clones, about 93% of them seen only once. The sample consisted of CD4+ T cells sorted from blood. These receptors were taken from a human donor in good health. Both conserved end residues are part of each CDR3. D genes are given only for firm matches. Rows give clone size only sometimes, using once, few, many, or a class for an expanded clone.

>-|TRBD1|TRBV5-8|TRBJ2-7
TGTGCCAGCAGCGCCAGAACGCAGGGGGCCTACGAGCAGTACTTC
CASSARTQGAYEQYF
>-|-|TRBV5-1|TRBJ1-2
TGCGCCAGCAGCTCGACAGGATCTAACTATGGCTACACCTTC
CASSSTGSNYGYTF
>-|-|TRBV7-6|TRBJ1-2
TGTGCCAGCAGCTTAGGGTTCAGGGGCGATGGCTACACCTTC
CASSLGFRGDGYTF
>-|TRBD2|TRBV9|TRBJ2-2
TGTGCCAGCAGCAATCAGCGGGAGGTCACCGGGGAGCTGTTTTTT
CASSNQREVTGELFF
>-|-|TRBV18|TRBJ2-2
TGTGCCAGCTCACCAGTTTCCGCCTTCGCCGGGGAGCTGTTTTTT
CASSPVSAFAGELFF
>-|TRBD2|TRBV19|TRBJ2-3
TGTGCCAGTAGTCGTAGACTAGCGGGAAGACGAAGTGCAGATACGCAGTATTTT
CASSRRLAGRRSADTQYF
>-|TRBD1|TRBV5-4|TRBJ2-5
TGTGCCAGCAGCTTGGCCCACAGGGGACAAGAGACCCAGTACTTC
CASSLAHRGQETQYF
>-|TRBD2|TRBV27|TRBJ2-2
TGTGCCAGCAGTTTATATGCGGGAGGAAGTACCGGGGAGCTGTTTTTT
CASSLYAGGSTGELFF
>-|-|TRBV10-3|TRBJ1-1
TGTGCCATCAGTGATCAGGGAGTCGGCACTGAAGCTTTCTTT
CAISDQGVGTEAFF
>-|-|TRBV6-5|TRBJ2-1
TGTGCCAGCAGTTACACTCCCTCACACAATGAGCAGTTCTTC
CASSYTPSHNEQFF
>-|-|TRBV11-2|TRBJ2-2
TGTGCCAGCAGCTTATTAGGGCCGGGGCCCGGGGAGCTGTTTTTT
CASSLLGPGPGELFF
>-|TRBD2|TRBV7-3|TRBJ2-1
TGTGCCAGCAGCCAGAGACTAGCGGGTTACAATGAGCAGTTCTTC
CASSQRLAGYNEQFF
>once|TRBD1|TRBV7-9|TRBJ2-2
TGTGCCAGCAGCTCCACATTTTTGACAGGGGGCTTAGCGGCCGGGGAGCTGTTTTTT
CASSSTFLTGGLAAGELFF
>-|-|TRBV11-3|TRBJ1-1
TGTGCCAGCAGCGCGGGACCGGTGAACACTGAAGCTTTCTTT
CASSAGPVNTEAFF
>-|-|TRBV6-1|TRBJ1-5
TGTGTCAGCAGTGCTCAGCCTGCCGGCAATCAGCCCCAGCATTTT
CVSSAQPAGNQPQHF
>-|-|TRBV28|TRBJ1-5
TGTGCCGTAGGACGGCACCCTAATCAGCCCCAGCATTTT
CAVGRHPNQPQHF
>-|-|TRBV30|TRBJ2-7
TGTGCCTGGGGAAGTTCTAGTAGAATGTCCTACGAGCAGTACTTC
CAWGSSSRMSYEQYF
>-|TRBD2|TRBV5-1|TRBJ2-1
TGCGCCAGCAGCTCGGGACTAGCGGGAGGGGATCTATATGAGCAGTTCTTC
CASSSGLAGGDLYEQFF
>-|TRBD2|TRBV28|TRBJ2-1
TGTGCCAGCAGCCTACTAGCGGGAGGGTCCTCTAGCTCCTACAATGAGCAGTTCTTC
CASSLLAGGSSSSYNEQFF
>-|TRBD2|TRBV19|TRBJ2-7
TGTGCCAGTAATAGCCGCGGGGGCTACGAGCAGTACTTC
CASNSRGGYEQYF
>once|TRBD2|TRBV28|TRBJ2-1
TGTGCCAGCAGTCCGGGGACTAGCGGGAACCGAGGGGAGCAGTTCTTC
CASSPGTSGNRGEQFF
>-|TRBD1|TRBV7-9|TRBJ1-4
TGTGCCAGCAGCTCGGGACAGGGCAATGAAAAACTGTTTTTT
CASSSGQGNEKLFF
>-|-|TRBV15|TRBJ1-4
TGTGCCACCAGCAGAGATCGGCGGGGGCAGGGGAGGAATGAAAAATTGTTTTTT
CATSRDRRGQGRNEKLFF
>-|TRBD2|TRBV18|TRBJ2-1
TGTGCCAGCTCACCACCGGGTGTTGGGCGGGAGCCGTTCTTC
CASSPPGVGREPFF
>-|-|TRBV5-4|TRBJ2-7
TGTGCCAGCAGCTTCCTGTTCGAGGATGAGCAGTACTTC
CASSFLFEDEQYF
>-|TRBD1|TRBV4-1|TRBJ1-2
TGCGCCAGCAGCCAAGCCCAGGGGGTATATGGCTACACCTTC
CASSQAQGVYGYTF
>-|-|TRBV27|TRBJ2-1
TGTGCCAGCAGTTTAGTAGTTGTGAGCGGAGTATCCTACAATGAGCAGTTCTTC
CASSLVVVSGVSYNEQFF
>-|-|TRBV5-1|TRBJ1-2
TGCGCCAGCAGCTTAGGGTTCGAGGGGTTTGGCTACACCTTC
CASSLGFEGFGYTF
>-|-|TRBV4-1|TRBJ2-3
TGCGCCAGCAGCCAGGCGGGTATTGGTGGCCAACCCGATACGCAGTATTTT
CASSQAGIGGQPDTQYF
>-|TRBD1|TRBV18|TRBJ2-6
TGTGCCAGCTCACCAATTGACAGGGTTGACGCCAACGTCCTGACTTTC
CASSPIDRVDANVLTF
>-|-|TRBV19|TRBJ2-2
TGTGCCAGTACCCCTGCTGGGCACTCCGCCAACACCGGGGAGCTGTTTTTT
CASTPAGHSANTGELFF
>-|-|TRBV29-1|TRBJ1-1
TGCAGCGTTGAACTGGGAACTGAAGCTTTCTTT
CSVELGTEAFF
>few|-|TRBV9|TRBJ1-5
TGTGCCAGCAGCCAGAGAGAGGGAATCAATCAGCCCCAGCATTTT
CASSQREGINQPQHF
>once|TRBD1|TRBV6-1|TRBJ2-7
TGTGCCGGACGAGGGGGCGGGTACGAGCAGTACTTC
CAGRGGGYEQYF
>-|-|TRBV9|TRBJ1-3
TGTGCCAGCAGCGCCGGGGGACCCAACAGTGGAAACACCATATATTTT
CASSAGGPNSGNTIYF
>-|-|TRBV7-2|TRBJ1-1
TGTGCCAGCAGCTTAAACCAATTGGCATACACTGAAGCTTTCTTT
CASSLNQLAYTEAFF
>-|-|TRBV28|TRBJ2-7
TGTGCCAGCAGTTTAGTCGGGTACGAGCAGTACTTC
CASSLVGYEQYF
>-|-|TRBV7-9|TRBJ1-2
TGTGCCAGCAGCTCAAGAACAGGACGGGCTAACTATGGCTACACCTTC
CASSSRTGRANYGYTF
>-|-|TRBV11-2|TRBJ1-2
TGTGCCAGCAGCTTAGAGGGTCTGACGGGGCGTGGGGACTATGGCTACACCTTC
CASSLEGLTGRGDYGYTF
>-|-|TRBV19|TRBJ2-7
TGTGCCAGTAGTACCTCCTGGGGGGAGCCCACCTACGAGCAGTACTTC
CASSTSWGEPTYEQYF
>-|TRBD1|TRBV30|TRBJ1-5
TGTGCCTGGCGAGGGACAGGCGGCCAGCCCCAGCATTTT
CAWRGTGGQPQHF
>-|-|TRBV5-1|TRBJ1-1
TGCGCCAGCAGCTTGTCGAGGGGCATTAAGGCTGAAGCTTTCTTT
CASSLSRGIKAEAFF
>-|-|TRBV11-2|TRBJ2-3
TGTGCCAGCAGCCCCACGAGGCCATCCAGGGGAGATACGCAGTATTTT
CASSPTRPSRGDTQYF
>-|-|TRBV19|TRBJ1-3
TGTGCCAGTAGTATTGTGGGAACTGGAAACACCATATATTTT
CASSIVGTGNTIYF
>-|-|TRBV28|TRBJ1-3
TGTGCCAGCAGCTCGACAGGCGATGGAAACACCATATATTTT
CASSSTGDGNTIYF
>-|-|TRBV28|TRBJ1-3
TGTGCCAGCTGTCCGGTGACCGATCGAAACACCATATATTTT
CASCPVTDRNTIYF
>-|-|TRBV15|TRBJ2-7
TGTGCCACCAGCAGAGGTCGAGGAGGGCAGCACGAGCAGTACTTC
CATSRGRGGQHEQYF
>-|TRBD1|TRBV7-9|TRBJ1-4
TGTGCCAGCAGTCAAGGACAGGGGAGTGAAAAACTGTTTTTT
CASSQGQGSEKLFF